These T cell receptor beta chains were read from a single sample in a study of beta chain features in type 1 diabetes. Sequencing used immunoSEQ multiplex PCR; TCRdb keeps in-frame clones, though not all of them. The sample carries 600,000 to 650,000 clones, less than 20% recorded once. Sequenced input: naive CD4+ T cells from blood. These receptors all come from a man younger than 30 in good health. CDR3s include the opening cysteine and the closing phenylalanine or tryptophan. D genes are given only for firm matches. Size values are once, few and many counts, or a class for expanded clones, and some rows have none.

.	.	TRBJ2-3	TRBV11-2	TGTGCCAGCAGCTACCCGGGGGCGGGAAGGGGAGATACGCAGTATTTT	CASSYPGAGRGDTQYF
few	.	TRBJ1-1	TRBV5-1	TGCGCCAGCAGCTTGGGGTTAAACACTGAAGCTTTCTTT	CASSLGLNTEAFF
.	.	TRBJ2-7	TRBV27	TGTGCCAGCAGTTACAGGGACGAGCAGTACTTC	CASSYRDEQYF
few	.	TRBJ1-4	TRBV10-2	TGCGCCAGCAGTGAGTCTGCCGGGCAGAGGGGAGGAAAACTGTTTTTT	CASSESAGQRGGKLFF
few	TRBD1	TRBJ1-5	TRBV28	TGTGCCAGCAGACGTGGAGGGACAGATCAGCCCCAGCATTTT	CASRRGGTDQPQHF
.	TRBD2	TRBJ2-7	TRBV7-9	TGTGCCAGCAGCTTTCTGCTAGCGGGGACCTACGAGCAGTACTTC	CASSFLLAGTYEQYF
.	.	TRBJ1-3	TRBV6-5	TGTGCCAGCGGTACTTCCGTGGCATCTGGAAACACCATATATTTT	CASGTSVASGNTIYF
few	TRBD2	TRBJ2-7	TRBV7-8	TGTGCCAGCAGCCGGGGGGCTAGCGGGACCTACGAGCAGTACTTC	CASSRGASGTYEQYF
few	TRBD1	TRBJ1-5	TRBV7-9	TGTGCCAGCAGCTTAGCGACAGGGGATGGTCAGCCCCAGCATTTT	CASSLATGDGQPQHF
.	.	TRBJ1-1	TRBV15	TGTGCCACCAGCAGAGATACCGGGTCCACTGAAGCTTTCTTT	CATSRDTGSTEAFF
.	.	TRBJ2-2	TRBV30	TGTGCCTGGAGTCCCAGCCTGAACACCGGGGAGCTGTTTTTT	CAWSPSLNTGELFF
once	.	TRBJ1-5	TRBV2	TGTGCCAGCAGTGAAGCCGCCACGTATCAGCCCCAGCATTTT	CASSEAATYQPQHF
few	.	TRBJ1-2	TRBV27	TGTGCCAGCCGACCCATCTCTCCCGTCCGAGGCTACACCTTC	CASRPISPVRGYTF
few	.	TRBJ1-5	TRBV5-1	TGCGCCAGCAGCGTGGACGGTAACAATCAGCCCCAGCATTTT	CASSVDGNNQPQHF
few	.	TRBJ2-1	TRBV6-5	TGTGCCAGCAGATTATTAGCACTCTCCTACAATGAGCAGTTCTTC	CASRLLALSYNEQFF
many	.	TRBJ2-1	TRBV7-9	TGTGCCAGCAGCTTACAAGCTCCTGCTGACAATGAGCAGTTCTTC	CASSLQAPADNEQFF
few	.	TRBJ2-5	TRBV19	TGTGCCAGTAGTATCACCCGGCGCCAAGAGACCCAGTACTTC	CASSITRRQETQYF
.	.	TRBJ2-5	TRBV9	TGTGCCAGCAGCGTAGGACAGGCACAAGAGACCCAGTACTTC	CASSVGQAQETQYF
few	TRBD2	TRBJ2-3	TRBV10-3	TGTGCCATCAGTGCCCGGACTAGCGGAACTAGCACAGATACGCAGTATTTT	CAISARTSGTSTDTQYF
.	.	TRBJ1-2	TRBV29-1	TGCAGCGTTGTCCCCACTAATAACTATGGCTACACCTTC	CSVVPTNNYGYTF
few	.	TRBJ1-2	TRBV7-9	TGTGCCAGCAGCCCCCGACAGAGATATGGCTACACCTTC	CASSPRQRYGYTF
few	TRBD2	TRBJ2-5	TRBV7-9	TGTGCCAGCAGCTCGTCCCTAGCGGGAGTGGGTGAGACCCAGTACTTC	CASSSSLAGVGETQYF
few	.	TRBJ1-3	TRBV9	TGTGCCAGCAGCGTAGAAGGTCGAGGGCAGAGGAGCTCTGGAAACACCATATATTTT	CASSVEGRGQRSSGNTIYF
few	.	TRBJ2-7	TRBV9	TGTGCCAGCAGCCCCTCCCGGGGCCCCTACGAGCAGTACTTC	CASSPSRGPYEQYF
few	TRBD2	TRBJ2-1	TRBV28	TGTGCCAGCAGAAATCTCGGACTAGCGAACAAGGGAAATGAGCAGTTCTTC	CASRNLGLANKGNEQFF
once	.	TRBJ1-3	TRBV7-2	TGTGCCAGCAGCTTAGTTTCTGCGTCTGGAAACACCATATATTTT	CASSLVSASGNTIYF
.	TRBD2	TRBJ2-1	TRBV14	TGTGCCAGCAGCCAAGAGGGACTAGGATACAATGAGCAGTTCTTC	CASSQEGLGYNEQFF
.	.	TRBJ1-5	TRBV2	TGTGCCAGCAGTGAATGGGGAAATCAGCCCCAGCATTTT	CASSEWGNQPQHF
.	.	TRBJ1-6	TRBV5-6	TGTGCCAGCAGCCCTAGGGGGGGACACTCACCCCTCCACTTT	CASSPRGGHSPLHF
.	.	TRBJ2-3	TRBV4-2	TGTGCCAGCAGCCAAGATCCGCAGGGGATTACAGATACGCAGTATTTT	CASSQDPQGITDTQYF
.	.	TRBJ1-4	TRBV6-5	TGTGCCAGCAGTTACTCTACCCGCCCGGAGGAAAAACTGTTTTTT	CASSYSTRPEEKLFF
few	.	TRBJ2-7	TRBV10-3	TGTGCCATCAGAGGATCCTCCTACGAGCAGTACTTC	CAIRGSSYEQYF
.	.	TRBJ1-2	TRBV7-2	TGTGCCAGCAGCTTAGATATTGGGGGCCGGGCTGGCTACACCTTC	CASSLDIGGRAGYTF
.	TRBD1	TRBJ2-3	TRBV7-2	TGTGCCAGCAGCTTATTGACAGGGAGCACAGATACGCAGTATTTT	CASSLLTGSTDTQYF
.	.	TRBJ2-7	TRBV5-1	TGCGCCAGCAGCTTGGCTCAGGGCCTCACCTACGAGCAGTACTTC	CASSLAQGLTYEQYF
.	.	TRBJ1-1	TRBV7-9	TGTGCCAGCAGCCCCAATTTCCTGAACACTGAAGCTTTCTTT	CASSPNFLNTEAFF
.	.	TRBJ1-1	TRBV4-2	TGTGCCAGCAGCCAAGAAGGTGAACTATGGACCGAGTACGCTGAAGCTTTCTTT	CASSQEGELWTEYAEAFF
.	.	TRBJ2-1	TRBV7-6	TGTGCCAGCAGCAGACCGGGCCGGAGCGAGCAGTTCTTC	CASSRPGRSEQFF
.	.	TRBJ1-5	TRBV6-1	TGTGCCAGCAGTCGGAACCAGCCCCAGCATTTT	CASSRNQPQHF
few	.	TRBJ2-4	TRBV5-1	TGCGCCAGCAGATCGACAGGCCTTTCCAAAAACATTCAGTACTTC	CASRSTGLSKNIQYF
few	.	TRBJ1-2	TRBV28	TGTGCCAGCAGCCCCCGGAGTGGACAGTCTGGCTACACCTTC	CASSPRSGQSGYTF
.	.	TRBJ2-3	TRBV5-4	TGTGCCAGCAGCTACAGGGACGGCACAGATACGCAGTATTTT	CASSYRDGTDTQYF
few	.	TRBJ2-7	TRBV29-1	TGCAGCGTTGAGGGGGACGGGGCCGACGAGCAGTACTTC	CSVEGDGADEQYF
few	.	TRBJ2-3	TRBV19	TGTGCCAGTAGTCCCCGGACAGCTGCAGATACGCAGTATTTT	CASSPRTAADTQYF
.	.	TRBJ2-7	TRBV7-9	TGTGCCAGCAGCCCCCCCCGCCAGATATACGAGCAGTACTTC	CASSPPRQIYEQYF
.	.	TRBJ2-6	TRBV19	TGTGCCAGTAGTACCTCCGGGGCCCCTGGGGCCAACGTCCTGACTTTC	CASSTSGAPGANVLTF
.	.	TRBJ2-5	TRBV28	TGTGCCAGCAGTTTCGGCTCAGGGGGGCAAGAGACCCAGTACTTC	CASSFGSGGQETQYF
few	.	TRBJ1-2	TRBV7-3	TGTGCCAGCTCGAAGGGCCCCAAAAACTATGGCTACACCTTC	CASSKGPKNYGYTF
.	.	TRBJ1-1	TRBV30	TGTGCCTGGAGCCTAGCCGGTGGCTCGGGGAAAGCTTTCTTT	CAWSLAGGSGKAFF
few	.	TRBJ1-1	TRBV20-1	TGCAGTGCTAGGCCGAACACTGAAGCTTTCTTT	CSARPNTEAFF
.	.	TRBJ1-5	TRBV28	TGTGCCAGCAGTAGGGGTAGAGGCAATCAGCCCCAGCATTTT	CASSRGRGNQPQHF
.	TRBD1	TRBJ1-3	TRBV6-5	TGTGCCAGCAGTTACGGGACAGCGAGGGACACCATATATTTT	CASSYGTARDTIYF
few	TRBD1	TRBJ2-4	TRBV5-6	TGTGCCAGCAGCTCGAGGACAGGGTGGGCCAAAAACATTCAGTACTTC	CASSSRTGWAKNIQYF
few	.	TRBJ2-3	TRBV5-6	TGTGCCAGCACCTTGCAAGGGGTCGCTAAAGATACGCAGTATTTT	CASTLQGVAKDTQYF
.	TRBD1	TRBJ1-5	TRBV2	TGTGCCAGCAGGCTGACAGGGATAAGACTCTTCGGCAATCAGCCCCAGCATTTT	CASRLTGIRLFGNQPQHF